These 21 T cell receptor beta chains were sequenced from one sample in a study of blood T cell repertoires in COVID-19. TCRdb's table, derived via immunoSEQ multiplex PCR, lists solely in-frame clones and lacks some. The sample yields some 130,000 clones, 70% to 90% seen once. The sequenced material came from PBMCs or T cells enriched from blood (not recorded which). The receptor set was obtained from a woman aged 45 to 65 who had recovered from COVID-19.

In this sample, this clone turned up a few times. V and J are TRBV6-5 and TRBJ2-1, with a weak D call TRBD2 (7 bases). With 6 bases removed from V and 7 bases from J, the gap between germline ends came to 19 bases. The CDR3 runs 15 residues. Germline V lookup: CDR1 MNHEY, CDR2 SVGAGI. This CDR3 reads CASSTGIGGPNEQFF. The CDR3 DNA reads TGTGCCAGCAGCACAGGGATCGGGGGGCCTAATGAGCAGTTCTTC.

This CDR3 is CASRADQSYEQYF. The CDR3 nucleotides read TGTGCCAGCAGGGCAGATCAATCTTACGAGCAGTACTTC. This chain uses TRBV2 with TRBJ2-7; D is unclear. V lost 6 bases and J lost 4, with 13 bases in between. The CDR3 covers 13 residues. In germline, CDR1 is SNHLY, CDR2 FYNNEI.

V usage is TRBV27 and J usage is TRBJ1-2, with a possible D match to TRBD1 (5 bases). V shed 2 bases and J shed 5 bases, with 9 bases lying between them. CDR3 length: 13 residues. Germline V lookup: CDR1 MNHEY, CDR2 SMNVEV (reference sequence). CDR3 in amino acids: CASSLTGPYGYTF. CDR3 nucleotides: TGTGCCAGCAGTTTAACAGGACCATATGGCTACACCTTC.

The chain uses TRBV18 and TRBJ2-2, with 10 bases identical to TRBD1. The germline V gene encodes CDR1 KGHSH and CDR2 LQKENI. This CDR3 has 17 amino acids. V lost 3 bases and J lost 7; bases outside the gene matches: 11. The CDR3 protein is CASSPPGQGYLSGELFF. For the CDR3, the DNA is TGTGCCAGCTCACCTCCGGGACAGGGGTATCTGAGCGGGGAGCTGTTTTTT.

V gene TRBV9 combines with J gene TRBJ2-7; a possible D gene is TRBD1 (5 bases). V was pared by 4 bases and J by 7 bases, with 21 bases between. The germline V gene has CDR1 SGDLS and CDR2 YYNGEE. The length of the CDR3 is 15 residues. In nucleotides, the CDR3 is TGTGCCAGCAGCCCGAGCAGTGTCAGGGTTGTGGAGCAGTACTTC. Translation gives CASSPSSVRVVEQYF.

The CDR3 DNA reads as TGTGCCAGCAGCTTAGCGCTGAGAGGGTATTATGGCTACACCTTC. Translated: CASSLALRGYYGYTF. The chain combines TRBV7-2 with TRBJ1-2, with no clear D. The V end lost 0 bases, the J end lost 5 bases, and 13 bases lay between the germline ends. The CDR3 is made up of 15 amino acids. Germline V gives CDR1 SGHTA, CDR2 FQGNSA.

The chain carries TRBV7-9 and TRBJ2-1; D may be TRBD2 (5 bases). CDR3 length equals 13 residues. CDR1 is SEHNR, CDR2 FQNEAQ, per germline (reference sequence). Trimming pared 5 bases from V and 9 bases from J, leaving 14 bases between. As DNA, the CDR3 is TGTGCCAGCAGCACGACTAACGGGGTTGAGCAGTTCTTC. Its translation: CASSTTNGVEQFF.

The chain employs TRBV4-3 and TRBJ1-2; no clear D gene. From germline, CDR1 is LGHNA and CDR2 YSLEER. V lost 0 bases, J lost 8 bases, and 16 bases lay in between. This CDR3 contains 15 residues. CDR3 in DNA: TGCGCCAGCAGCCAAGATTTTCGGAGAGGTGGGGGCTACACCTTC. Encoded protein: CASSQDFRRGGGYTF.

A word on this clone: A junction end diverges from the germline sequence, so it may reflect a read error. The genes are TRBV24-1 and TRBJ2-7; 12 nucleotides agree with TRBD1. CDR1 is KGHDR and CDR2 is SFDVKD in the germline V gene. This CDR3 region has 12 residues. The CDR3 is CATSDGTGGPSF. In nucleotides, the CDR3 is TGTGCCACCAGTGATGGGACAGGGGGCCCGTCGTTC.

The V call is TRBV29-1, the J call TRBJ1-1; D is perhaps TRBD1 (6 bases). This CDR3 comprises 12 residues. The V and J ends lost 7 bases and 0 bases respectively, with 9 bases between them. CDR1 is SQVTM, CDR2 ANQGSEA, per germline. As DNA, the CDR3 is TGCAGCGGCGGACAGATGAACACTGAAGCTTTCTTT. As protein: CSGGQMNTEAFF.

This clone was detected a few times. The chain employs TRBV15 and TRBJ1-5; TRBD1 might be the D (5 bases). The CDR3 loop spans 15 amino acids. Germline lookup yields CDR1 LNHNV and CDR2 YYDKDF (reference sequence). Between the trimmed V and J ends, which lost 0 bases and 7 bases, there was a span of 13 bases. CDR3 region: CATSRDGGSRQPQHF. The CDR3 DNA sequence: TGTGCCACCAGCAGAGACGGGGGGTCGAGGCAGCCCCAGCATTTT.

The chain joins TRBV6-2 or TRBV6-3 to TRBJ2-7; 7 positions agree with TRBD1. V shed 2 bases and J 3 bases; nucleotides not matched to a gene: 7. CDR1 MNHEY and CDR2 SVGEGT come from the germline V gene. The CDR3 has 15 amino acids. The DNA for the CDR3 is TGTGCCAGCAGTTACCCTAGGACAGGTCACTACGAGCAGTACTTC. It yields the protein CASSYPRTGHYEQYF.

The chain recombines TRBV7-9 with TRBJ2-7; 10 positions agree with TRBD2. Germline loops: CDR1 SEHNR, CDR2 FQNEAQ (reference sequence). Unmatched junction bases numbered 4, after V lost 7 bases and J lost 4 bases. The CDR3 is 13 amino acids. CDR3 region: CASIELAGYEQYF. As DNA, the CDR3 is TGTGCCAGCATCGAACTAGCGGGGTACGAGCAGTACTTC.

The rearrangement joins TRBV10-3 to TRBJ1-1; possibly TRBD1 for D (6 bases). CDR1 is ENHRY and CDR2 is SYGVKD in the germline V gene. V shed 8 bases and J shed 1 base, with 11 bases lying between them. There are 13 residues in the CDR3. CDR3 loop: CAIQGPQNTEAFF. CDR3 DNA sequence: TGTGCCATCCAGGGGCCGCAGAACACTGAAGCTTTCTTT.

The chain links TRBV11-3 to TRBJ2-3, with 10 bases matching TRBD2. Germline-derived CDR1 and CDR2 are SGHNT and YENEEA. The CDR3 covers 17 residues. Trimming removed 2 bases from V and 4 bases from J; junction bases left unmatched: 9. The chain's CDR3 is CASSLNPSGGSADTQYF. DNA of the CDR3: TGTGCCAGCAGCTTAAACCCTAGCGGGGGTAGTGCAGATACGCAGTATTTT. The whole variable domain, filled in from reference TRBV11-3 and TRBJ2-3, reads EAGVVQSPRYKIIEKKQPVAFWCNPISGHNTLYWYLQNLGQGPELLIRYENEEAVDDSQLPKDRFSAERLKGVDSTLKIQPAELGDSAVYLCASSLNPSGGSADTQYFGPGTRLTVL.

The genes are TRBV9 and TRBJ1-1, with D hard to call. V was pared by 0 bases and J by 1 base, with 10 bases between. The CDR3 is 15 amino acids. The germline CDR1 and CDR2 sequences are SGDLS and YYNGEE. The CDR3 region is CASSVAAHRNTEAFF. The CDR3 DNA reads as TGTGCCAGCAGCGTAGCTGCACACAGGAACACTGAAGCTTTCTTT. Using reference TRBV9 and TRBJ1-1 for the parts outside the CDR3, the full variable domain is DSGVTQTPKHLITATGQRVTLRCSPRSGDLSVYWYQQSLDQGLQFLIQYYNGEERAKGNILERFSAQQFPDLHSELNLSSLELGDSALYFCASSVAAHRNTEAFFGQGTRLTVV.

V and J are TRBV4-1 and TRBJ1-5; possibly TRBD1 for D (6 bases). V gave up 0 bases and J gave up 6 bases, with 15 bases separating them. The CDR3 extends over 16 amino acids. Germline V gives CDR1 MGHRA, CDR2 YSYEKL. In DNA, the CDR3 is TGCGCCAGCAGCCAAGATTTAGGGGGGGAAGGTCAGCCCCAGCATTTT. This encodes CASSQDLGGEGQPQHF.

The V gene is TRBV6-2 or TRBV6-3, the J gene TRBJ2-7; 9 bases are shared with TRBD1. The germline V gene has CDR1 MNHEY and CDR2 SVGEGT. This CDR3 comprises 16 residues. The trim removed 3 bases at V and 3 bases at J, leaving 9 bases unmatched. In DNA, the CDR3 is TGTGCCAGCAGTTATGCGTGGGGACAGGGTAACTACGAGCAGTACTTC. Its protein product is CASSYAWGQGNYEQYF.

On this clone: The identical CDR3 is also encoded by other nucleotide sequences in the sample. The chain is built from TRBV5-1 and TRBJ1-1; 8 nucleotides agree with TRBD1. Losses at the gene ends were 3 bases for V and 1 base for J; bases not matched to a gene: 2. In germline, CDR1 is SGHRS, CDR2 YFSETQ. The CDR3 is 14 residues long. CDR3 in DNA: TGCGCCAGCAGCTCTGGACAGGGGAACACTGAAGCTTTCTTT. Its translation: CASSSGQGNTEAFF.

In its sample, this clone was seen a few times. The rearrangement uses TRBV30 and TRBJ1-5, with 9 positions matching TRBD1. Germline V gives CDR1 GTSNPN, CDR2 SVGIG (reference sequence). The CDR3 has 13 amino acids. With V trimmed by 7 bases and J by 11 bases, 12 bases remained unmatched. Written as DNA, the CDR3 is TGTGCCTTCTCGGACAGGGGACGCTGGTCCCAGCATTTT. Amino acids: CAFSDRGRWSQHF.

In nucleotides, the CDR3 is TGTGCCAGCTCACCATATACAACGGGACAGGGCATTCCTAACTATGGCTACACCTTC. It encodes CASSPYTTGQGIPNYGYTF. J is TRBJ1-2 and V is TRBV18, with 9 positions matching TRBD1. The V and J ends lost 2 bases and 0 bases, in that order; junction bases with no gene match: 13. The CDR3 is made up of 19 amino acids. The germline V gene has CDR1 KGHSH and CDR2 LQKENI. Full variable domain (missing parts from reference TRBV18 and TRBJ1-2): NAGVMQNPRHLVRRRGQEARLRCSPMKGHSHVYWYRQLPEEGLKFMVYLQKENIIDESGMPKERFSAEFPKEGPSILRIQQVVRGDSAAYFCASSPYTTGQGIPNYGYTFGSGTRLTVV.